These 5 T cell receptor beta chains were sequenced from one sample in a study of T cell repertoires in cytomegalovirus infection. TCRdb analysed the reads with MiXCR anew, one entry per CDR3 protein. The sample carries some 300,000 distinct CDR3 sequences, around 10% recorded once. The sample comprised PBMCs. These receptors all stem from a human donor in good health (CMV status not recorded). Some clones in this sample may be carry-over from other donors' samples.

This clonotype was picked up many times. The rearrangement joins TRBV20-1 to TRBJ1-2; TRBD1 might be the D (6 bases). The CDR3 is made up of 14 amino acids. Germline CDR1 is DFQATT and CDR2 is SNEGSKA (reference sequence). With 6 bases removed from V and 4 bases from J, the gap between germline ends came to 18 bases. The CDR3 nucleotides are TGCAGTGCCGTGGGCAGGGGTGGAGGCTATGGCTACACCTTC. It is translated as CSAVGRGGGYGYTF.

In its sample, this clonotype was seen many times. The CDR3 sequence: CASSGPTYEQYF. In DNA form, the CDR3 reads TGTGCCAGCAGTGGGCCCACCTACGAGCAGTACTTC. This chain uses TRBV2 with TRBJ2-7, with D hard to call. The CDR3 is made up of 12 amino acids. Germline assignment: CDR1 SNHLY and CDR2 FYNNEI. V was trimmed by 4 bases and J by 2 bases, leaving 6 bases between them.

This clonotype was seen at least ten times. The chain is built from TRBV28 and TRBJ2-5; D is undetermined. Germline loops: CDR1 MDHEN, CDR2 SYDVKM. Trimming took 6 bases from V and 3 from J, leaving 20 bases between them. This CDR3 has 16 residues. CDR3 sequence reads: CASSNIGDKIKETQYF. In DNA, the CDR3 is TGTGCCAGCAGCAACATCGGAGATAAGATAAAAGAGACCCAGTACTTC.

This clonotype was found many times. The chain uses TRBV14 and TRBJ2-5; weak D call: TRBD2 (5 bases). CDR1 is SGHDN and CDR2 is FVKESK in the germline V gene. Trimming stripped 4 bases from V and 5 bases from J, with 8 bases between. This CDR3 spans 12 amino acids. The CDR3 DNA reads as TGTGCCAGCAGCCGGACTTGGGAGACCCAGTACTTC. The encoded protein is CASSRTWETQYF.

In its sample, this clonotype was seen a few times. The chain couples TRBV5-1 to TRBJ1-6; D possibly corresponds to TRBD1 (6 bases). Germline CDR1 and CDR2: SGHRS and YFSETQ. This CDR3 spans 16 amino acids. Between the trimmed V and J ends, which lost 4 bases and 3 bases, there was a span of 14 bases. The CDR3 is CASSMNFRGYNSPLHF. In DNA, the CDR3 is TGCGCCAGCAGCATGAATTTCAGGGGCTATAATTCACCCCTCCACTTT. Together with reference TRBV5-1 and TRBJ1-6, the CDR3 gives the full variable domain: KAGVTQTPRYLIKTRGQQVTLSCSPISGHRSVSWYQQTPGQGLQFLFEYFSETQRNKGNFPGRFSGRQFSNSRSEMNVSTLELGDSALYLCASSMNFRGYNSPLHFGNGTRLTVT.